This passage covers 12 T cell receptor beta chains from one sample sequenced in a study of shared clonotypes between healthy human individuals. The repertoire was sequenced with immunoSEQ multiplex PCR; TCRdb's copy has only in-frame clones and lacks some. The sample lists about 2 million clones, about 95% occurring once. What was sequenced was naive CD4+ T cells sorted from blood. As to subset: CD45RA+ positively selected. These TCRs come from a man between 18 and 35 years old in good health.

This chain connects TRBV7-8 to TRBJ2-7; TRBD2 agrees at 9 bases. J was trimmed by 0 bases and V by 5 bases; bases with no gene match: 11. Germline lookup yields CDR1 SGHVS and CDR2 FQNEAQ. CDR3 length: 17 residues. CDR3 in amino acids: CASSLSSGGYSSYEQYF. The DNA for the CDR3 is TGTGCCAGCAGCCTTTCCAGCGGGGGGTACAGCTCCTACGAGCAGTACTTC.

About this clone: Other DNA variants within this sample encode the same CDR3. V is TRBV7-2 and J is TRBJ2-7; TRBD1 matches 8 bases. CDR1 and CDR2 from the germline V gene are SGHTA and FQGNSA. The CDR3 loop spans 15 amino acids. Trimming took 1 base from V and 2 from J; bases not matched to a gene: 4. The CDR3 DNA reads as TGTGCCAGCAGCTTAGGGACAGGGATCACCTACGAGCAGTACTTC. The encoded protein is CASSLGTGITYEQYF.

The V and J genes are TRBV5-1 and TRBJ2-1, with TRBD2 matching over 13 bases. CDR1 and CDR2 (germline): SGHRS, YFSETQ. Losses at the gene ends were 3 bases for V and 8 bases for J; bases not matched to a gene: 5. CDR3 length equals 15 residues. CDR3 in amino acids: CASSSGLAGRDEQFF. The CDR3 nucleotides are TGCGCCAGCAGCTCGGGACTAGCGGGGAGGGATGAGCAGTTCTTC.

The chain has TRBV28 and TRBJ2-7; 8 nucleotides match TRBD2. The J segment lost 5 bases and the V segment lost 6 bases, leaving 9 bases of the junction unmatched. The CDR3 loop spans 14 amino acids. CDR1 is MDHEN and CDR2 is SYDVKM in the germline V gene. Here the CDR3 DNA reads TGTGCCAGCAGCTCTATAGGACTAGCCGACGAGCAGTACTTC. This sequence encodes CASSSIGLADEQYF.

The J gene is TRBJ2-1, the V gene TRBV9, with 10 bases that match TRBD2. Germline loops: CDR1 SGDLS, CDR2 YYNGEE. This CDR3 comprises 19 residues. Trimming took 2 bases from V and 0 from J; bases not matched to a gene: 11. The DNA of the CDR3 is TGTGCCAGCAGCGTTCGACTAGCGGGTGTTAATAGCTCCTACAATGAGCAGTTCTTC. Translated: CASSVRLAGVNSSYNEQFF. Based on the CDR3 plus reference TRBV9 and TRBJ2-1, the full variable domain is DSGVTQTPKHLITATGQRVTLRCSPRSGDLSVYWYQQSLDQGLQFLIQYYNGEERAKGNILERFSAQQFPDLHSELNLSSLELGDSALYFCASSVRLAGVNSSYNEQFFGPGTRLTVL.

As regards this clone: Distinct nucleotide sequences in the sample also encode this CDR3. V usage is TRBV9 and J usage is TRBJ1-6; 8 positions match TRBD1. The V gene's germline CDR1 is SGDLS and CDR2 YYNGEE. The CDR3 runs 15 residues. Trimming removed 0 bases from V and 8 bases from J; junction bases left unmatched: 4. This CDR3 reads CASSVGGQADSPLHF. The CDR3, as DNA: TGTGCCAGCAGCGTAGGGGGACAGGCAGATTCACCCCTCCACTTT.

The rearrangement links TRBV5-1 to TRBJ2-4; no clear D. The CDR3 is 14 residues long. V shed 6 bases and J shed 6 bases, with 16 bases lying between them. The germline CDR1 and CDR2 sequences are SGHRS and YFSETQ. CDR3: CASTDDIAGNIQYF. CDR3 in DNA: TGCGCCAGCACCGACGATATTGCCGGAAACATTCAGTACTTC.

The V gene is TRBV4-3, the J gene TRBJ2-1, with 13 bases aligning to TRBD2. The V gene end was trimmed by 0 bases and the J gene end by 2 bases; junction bases not matched to a gene: 7. Germline V gene data show CDR1 as LGHNA and CDR2 as YSLEER. CDR3 size: 19 residues. The CDR3 DNA sequence: TGCGCCAGCAGCCAAGATTTAGGACTAGCGGGAGTTGCCTACAATGAGCAGTTCTTC. It translates to CASSQDLGLAGVAYNEQFF.

J is TRBJ1-6 and V is TRBV5-1; TRBD1 agrees at 7 bases. The CDR3 sequence is 15 residues long. Germline V CDR1 and CDR2: SGHRS, YFSETQ. With V trimmed by 3 bases and J by 8 bases, 8 bases remained unmatched. This CDR3 reads CASSYSGTDYSPLHF. CDR3 DNA sequence: TGCGCCAGCAGCTACTCCGGGACAGATTATTCACCCCTCCACTTT.

The J gene is TRBJ2-3, the V gene TRBV5-4, with TRBD1 matching 9 bases. CDR1 SGHNT and CDR2 YYREEE come from the germline V gene (reference sequence). The CDR3 is 15 residues long. Germline trimming cut 3 bases from V and 4 bases from J; bases unmatched to any gene: 6. The CDR3 sequence is CASSSDRGKSDTQYF. In DNA form, the CDR3 reads TGTGCCAGCAGCTCCGACAGGGGGAAGTCAGATACGCAGTATTTT.

CDR3 loop: CASSSSGVGNEQFF. The CDR3 nucleotides are TGTGCCAGCAGCTCTTCTGGGGTAGGCAATGAGCAGTTCTTC. V gene TRBV7-8 combines with J gene TRBJ2-1; D uncertain. V lost 4 bases and J 6 bases, leaving 13 bases between the germline ends. Germline loops: CDR1 SGHVS, CDR2 FQNEAQ. CDR3 length equals 14 residues. The complete variable domain, with remaining parts taken from reference TRBV7-8 and TRBJ2-1, reads GAGVSQSPRYKVAKRGQDVALRCDPISGHVSLFWYQQALGQGPEFLTYFQNEAQLDKSGLPSDRFFAERPEGSVSTLKIQRTQQEDSAVYLCASSSSGVGNEQFFGPGTRLTVL.

The chain employs TRBV5-1 and TRBJ1-3; D may be TRBD1 (5 bases). Germline-derived CDR1 and CDR2 are SGHRS and YFSETQ. CDR3 size: 16 residues. V lost 4 bases and J lost 4, with 18 bases in between. The DNA for the CDR3 is TGCGCCAGCAGCACCAGGGCCCAAGAGGCCGGAAACACCATATATTTT. Protein: CASSTRAQEAGNTIYF.